This T cell receptor (beta chain) originates from a study of cytomegalovirus exposure and HLA in healthy donors. Notes on this clone: Its target is unknown.

Study-level findings and limits: TCR beta V- and J-gene trimming, according to a later analysis, was linked to a missense DCLRE1C variant. TCR association rates varied by HLA locus in a later analysis, with DRB1 highest and HLA-C lowest. Sequencing had likely introduced a cluster of highly shared sequence variants as an artifact.

Amplification used 60 Vbeta primers and 13 Jbeta primers. The repertoire was sequenced with immunoSEQ multiplex PCR; TCRdb's copy has only in-frame clones and lacks some. The sample data list 25,000 to 35,000 clones. The donors comprised healthy bone marrow donors. Source material: PBMCs. This sequence was found in a woman aged 40-49 years in good health and CMV-seropositive.

CDR3 region: CASSQGGTRGLYEQYF. The CDR3 coding sequence is TGTGCCAGCAGCCAGGGGGGGACCAGGGGGCTTTACGAGCAGTACTTC. The V gene is TRBV4-2, the J gene TRBJ2-7; maybe TRBD1 (8 bases). CDR1 and CDR2 from the germline V gene are LGHNA and YNFKEQ. Deletions cut 3 bases from V and 4 bases from J, with 19 bases between. The CDR3 length is 16 residues.